What follows describes a single TCR beta chain. The data derive from a study of blood T cell repertoires in COVID-19. Study information: Both acute and convalescent COVID-19 samples were obtained from the United States, Italy and Spain.

Trimming took 0 bases from V and 8 from J, leaving 13 bases between them. The V gene's germline CDR1 is MGHRA and CDR2 YSYEKL. The CDR3 has 15 amino acids. Some clones are missing from TCRdb's copy, which holds only in-frame ones; the method was immunoSEQ multiplex PCR. The sample records under 300,000 clones, approximately 83% being singletons. J is TRBJ1-4 and V is TRBV4-1; D is possibly TRBD1 (5 bases). Sequenced input: peripheral blood. The receptor's source is a woman older than 75 with acute or convalescent COVID-19. The CDR3 loop reads CASSQDQGGAEKLFF. CDR3 DNA: TGCGCCAGCAGCCAAGATCAGGGCGGTGCGGAAAAACTGTTTTTT.